This T cell receptor (beta chain) stems from a study of T cell responses to AZD1222 COVID-19 vaccine. Notes on the study in general: With dominance at 160-218 and 743-854, vaccine-associated CD4 TCRs spanned spike.

Regarding this clone: Its antigen is not identified.

The method was immunoSEQ multiplex PCR; TCRdb's version includes in-frame clones alone and lacks a portion of them. This sample has more than 150,000 clones, with roughly 94% found just once. Germline CDR1 is LNHNV and CDR2 is YYDKDF (reference sequence). The CDR3 consists of 18 residues. V dropped 2 bases and J dropped 6; count of bases not matched to a gene: 11. The chain uses TRBV15 and TRBJ2-1; TRBD2 agrees at 12 bases. The sequence came from an adult who received the AZD1222 COVID-19 vaccine. Material: peripheral blood, obtained 28 days after the second AZD1222 dose. The chain's CDR3 is CATSRRAGLAGRGNEQFF. The CDR3 nucleotides are TGTGCCACCAGCAGACGGGCAGGACTAGCGGGAAGGGGCAATGAGCAGTTCTTC.